A selection of T cell receptor beta chains follows, all from one sample in a study of radiotherapy plus CTLA-4 blockade in lung cancer. Method: immunoSEQ multiplex PCR; TCRdb's copy keeps in-frame clones and lacks some. Found here are 55,000 or so clones, 70% to 85% of them singletons; the top ten hold more than 5.5%. Sequenced here: peripheral blood, sampled from a patient treated with radiotherapy plus ipilimumab. Source of these receptors: a human donor with non-small cell lung cancer whose response to radiotherapy plus ipilimumab could not be evaluated. CDR3s include the opening cysteine and the closing phenylalanine or tryptophan. A D gene is named only where the DNA matches it firmly. Clone size, where shown, is once, few, many, or a class for clones that have expanded.

>TRBV5-1|14|TRBD1|TRBJ1-1|NA
CASSLQTGSAEAFF
TGCGCCAGCAGCCTTCAGACAGGGTCGGCTGAAGCTTTCTTT
>TRBV30|14|NA|TRBJ2-7|NA
CAWSVKQGNGEQYF
TGTGCCTGGAGTGTAAAGCAGGGGAATGGCGAGCAGTACTTC
>TRBV6-1|16|TRBD1|TRBJ2-1|NA
CASSAHRGSSYNEQFF
TGTGCCAGCAGTGCTCACAGGGGGAGCTCCTACAATGAGCAGTTCTTC
>TRBV5-6|14|NA|TRBJ1-2|NA
CASSLPRSNYGYTF
TGTGCCAGCAGCTTGCCCAGGTCTAACTATGGCTACACCTTC
>TRBV4-3|18|NA|TRBJ2-1|NA
CASSQDFLGAPPYNEQFF
TGCGCCAGCAGCCAAGATTTCCTGGGGGCCCCACCATACAATGAGCAGTTCTTC
>TRBV4-3|17|TRBD2|TRBJ2-1|NA
CASSQDRQRGGRHEQFF
TGCGCCAGCAGCCAAGATAGGCAGCGGGGGGGCAGGCATGAGCAGTTCTTC
>TRBV2|13|TRBD2|TRBJ2-7|NA
CASTASGSPRGYF
TGTGCCAGCACGGCTAGCGGGAGCCCTCGGGGGTACTTC
>TRBV7-9|14|TRBD1|TRBJ1-2|NA
CASSPPQQGAGYTF
TGTGCCAGCAGCCCCCCACAGCAGGGGGCTGGCTACACCTTC
>TRBV6-1|15|TRBD2|TRBJ2-1|NA
CAVNPGQGGRNEQFF
TGTGCCGTCAACCCCGGCCAGGGAGGGCGGAATGAGCAGTTCTTC
>TRBV5-5|12|NA|TRBJ2-5|NA
CASSPFEETQYF
TGTGCCAGCAGCCCTTTCGAGGAGACCCAGTACTTC
>TRBV27|13|NA|TRBJ1-5|NA
CASSFYQGQSQHF
TGTGCCAGCAGTTTCTACCAGGGTCAGTCCCAGCATTTT
>TRBV6-6|11|NA|TRBJ2-7|NA
CASSLVHEQYF
TGTGCCAGCAGTTTAGTCCACGAGCAGTACTTC
>TRBV5-1|15|TRBD2|TRBJ2-7|NA
CASSLVGGSSYEQYF
TGCGCCAGCAGCTTGGTTGGCGGGAGCTCCTACGAGCAGTACTTC
>TRBV7-2|16|NA|TRBJ1-4|few
CASSTGRADTNEKLFF
TGTGCCAGCAGCACCGGGAGGGCAGACACTAATGAAAAACTGTTTTTT
>TRBV6-1|17|TRBD2|TRBJ2-2|NA
CASSELMVAGIAGELFF
TGTGCCAGCAGTGAACTGATGGTAGCGGGCATCGCCGGGGAGCTGTTTTTT
>TRBV9|16|TRBD2|TRBJ2-1|NA
CASSVGTRTSYNEQFF
TGTGCCAGCAGCGTAGGAACTAGGACTAGCTACAATGAGCAGTTCTTC
>TRBV12-5|18|TRBD2|TRBJ2-5|NA
CASVPRLAGGRRQETQYF
TGTGCTAGTGTTCCTAGACTAGCGGGGGGGCGTCGTCAAGAGACCCAGTACTTC
>TRBV5-6|14|NA|TRBJ1-1|NA
CASSAGQKNTEAFF
TGTGCCAGCAGCGCCGGACAGAAGAACACTGAAGCTTTCTTT
>TRBV5-1|13|NA|TRBJ2-3|NA
CASSLIASDTQYF
TGCGCCAGCAGCTTAATTGCGTCAGATACGCAGTATTTT
>TRBV9|14|TRBD1|TRBJ2-7|NA
CASSVTGTAYEQYF
TGTGCCAGCAGCGTAACTGGGACAGCCTACGAGCAGTACTTC
>TRBV18|15|TRBD1|TRBJ1-5|few
CASSLNRGRDQPQHF
TGTGCCAGCTCACTGAACAGGGGAAGGGATCAGCCCCAGCATTTT
>TRBV7-9|15|TRBD1|TRBJ2-5|NA
CASSLGQLNQETQYF
TGTGCCAGCAGCTTGGGACAGCTAAACCAAGAGACCCAGTACTTC
>TRBV28|15|TRBD1|TRBJ2-7|NA
CASTIGTGSPYEQYF
TGTGCCAGCACTATAGGGACAGGGAGCCCCTACGAGCAGTACTTC
>TRBV5-1|16|NA|TRBJ1-1|NA
CASSFLDSGANTEAFF
TGCGCCAGCAGCTTTTTGGACAGCGGGGCTAACACTGAAGCTTTCTTT
>TRBV5-4|14|NA|TRBJ1-3|few
CASSLPGGGNTIYF
TGTGCCAGCAGCTTGCCAGGAGGAGGAAACACCATATATTTT
>TRBV18|16|TRBD2|TRBJ2-3|NA
CASSPGSRGGADTQYF
TGTGCCAGCTCACCAGGGTCCCGCGGGGGGGCAGATACGCAGTATTTT
>TRBV18|15|TRBD1|TRBJ2-7|NA
CASSPPDRAGDEQYF
TGTGCCAGCTCACCACCGGACAGGGCCGGCGACGAGCAGTACTTC
>TRBV7-2|14|NA|TRBJ2-6|NA
CASSLLAGANVLTF
TGTGCCAGCAGCCTCCTTGCTGGGGCCAACGTCCTGACTTTC
>TRBV12-5|15|TRBD1|TRBJ1-1|NA
CASGLARGLSTEAFF
TGTGCTAGTGGTTTGGCCAGGGGGCTTAGCACTGAAGCTTTCTTT
>TRBV28|15|TRBD1|TRBJ2-7|few
CASSRTGVSSYEQYF
TGTGCCAGCAGCCGAACAGGGGTAAGCTCCTACGAGCAGTACTTC